This TCR beta chain derives from a study of blood T cell repertoires in COVID-19. Study as a whole: Researchers got acute and convalescent COVID-19 samples from the United States, Italy and Spain.

Authors' methods: By means of reference gene primer amplification, nucleated cell counts were estimated. Assay used: immunoSEQ multiplex PCR; TCRdb lists only in-frame clones, some missing. The V and J calls and clone size were taken over from that table, and D and trimming were inferred from the DNA. The profile shows 77,000 or so clones, 70% to 90% of them singletons. This clone came up once. The CDR3 extends over 14 amino acids. Germline CDR1 is SNHLY and CDR2 is FYNNEI. Trimming cost V 6 bases and J 6 bases; bases outside gene matches: 8. This clonotype originated in a man aged 50 to 60 with active COVID-19. V is TRBV2 and J is TRBJ1-5; 7 nucleotides match TRBD1. Specimen: peripheral blood. The CDR3 nucleotides read TGTGCCAGCAGCCCCCGGACAGGCCTTCAGCCCCAGCATTTT. Its translation is CASSPRTGLQPQHF.